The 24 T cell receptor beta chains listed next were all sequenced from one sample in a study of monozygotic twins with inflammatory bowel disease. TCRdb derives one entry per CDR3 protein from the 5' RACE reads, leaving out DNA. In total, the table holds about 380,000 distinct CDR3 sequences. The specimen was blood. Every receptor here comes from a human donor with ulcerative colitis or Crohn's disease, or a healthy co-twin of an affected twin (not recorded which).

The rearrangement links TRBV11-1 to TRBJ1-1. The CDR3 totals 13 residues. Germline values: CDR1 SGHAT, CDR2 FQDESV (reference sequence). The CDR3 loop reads CASSWGPNTEAFF.

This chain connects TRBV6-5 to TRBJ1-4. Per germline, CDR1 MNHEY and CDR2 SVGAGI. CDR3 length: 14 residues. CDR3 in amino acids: CASSYFLKSEKLFF.

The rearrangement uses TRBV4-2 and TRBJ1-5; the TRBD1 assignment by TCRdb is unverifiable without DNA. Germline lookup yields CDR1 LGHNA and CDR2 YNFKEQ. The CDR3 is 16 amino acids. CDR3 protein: CASSQEGGVGNQPQHF.

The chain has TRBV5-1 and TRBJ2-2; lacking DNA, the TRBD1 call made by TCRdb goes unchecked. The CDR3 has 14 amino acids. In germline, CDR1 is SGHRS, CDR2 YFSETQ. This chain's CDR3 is CASSGDTNTGELFF. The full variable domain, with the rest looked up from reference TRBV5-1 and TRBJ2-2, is KAGVTQTPRYLIKTRGQQVTLSCSPISGHRSVSWYQQTPGQGLQFLFEYFSETQRNKGNFPGRFSGRQFSNSRSEMNVSTLELGDSALYLCASSGDTNTGELFFGEGSRLTVL.

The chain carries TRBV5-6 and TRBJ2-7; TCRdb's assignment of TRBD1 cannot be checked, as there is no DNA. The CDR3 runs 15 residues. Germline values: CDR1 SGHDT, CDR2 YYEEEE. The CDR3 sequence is CASSTGGFSSYEQYF. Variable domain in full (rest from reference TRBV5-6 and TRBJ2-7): DAGVTQSPTHLIKTRGQQVTLRCSPKSGHDTVSWYQQALGQGPQFIFQYYEEEERQRGNFPDRFSGHQFPNYSSELNVNALLLGDSALYLCASSTGGFSSYEQYFGPGTRLTVT.

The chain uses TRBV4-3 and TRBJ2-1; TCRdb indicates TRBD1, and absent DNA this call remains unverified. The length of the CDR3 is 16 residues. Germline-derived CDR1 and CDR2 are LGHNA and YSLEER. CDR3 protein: CASSQLTGTGVNEQFF.

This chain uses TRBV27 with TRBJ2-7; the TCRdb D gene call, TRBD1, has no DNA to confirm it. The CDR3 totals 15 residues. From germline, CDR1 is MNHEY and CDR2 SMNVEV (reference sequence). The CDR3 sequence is CASSLGGTNSYEQYF.

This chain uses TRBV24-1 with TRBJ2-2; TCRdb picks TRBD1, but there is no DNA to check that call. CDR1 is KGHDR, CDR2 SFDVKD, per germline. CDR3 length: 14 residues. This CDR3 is CATSEPRQGWELFF.

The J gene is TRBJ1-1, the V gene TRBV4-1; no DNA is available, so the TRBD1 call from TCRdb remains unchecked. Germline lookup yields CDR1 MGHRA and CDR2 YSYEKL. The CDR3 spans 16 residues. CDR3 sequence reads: CASSPGQGTQNTEAFF.

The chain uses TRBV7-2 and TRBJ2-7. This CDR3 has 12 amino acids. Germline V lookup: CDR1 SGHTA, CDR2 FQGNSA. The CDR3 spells CASSLIFSEQYF.

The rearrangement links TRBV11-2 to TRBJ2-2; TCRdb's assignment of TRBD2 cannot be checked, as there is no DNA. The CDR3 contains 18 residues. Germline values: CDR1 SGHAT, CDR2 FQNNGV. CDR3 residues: CASSLLVTSGANTGELFF.

CDR3 sequence reads: CASSYSGRGGDNEQFF. V gene TRBV6-5 combines with J gene TRBJ2-1; TCRdb designates TRBD1, a call that cannot be tested without DNA. Per the germline V gene, CDR1 is MNHEY and CDR2 is SVGAGI. The length of the CDR3 is 16 residues.

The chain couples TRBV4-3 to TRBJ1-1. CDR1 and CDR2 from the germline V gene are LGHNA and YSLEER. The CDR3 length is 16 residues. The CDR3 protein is CASSQQPVMGNTEAFF.

The CDR3 region is CASSLDISISYNEQFF. The chain uses TRBV5-4 and TRBJ2-1. Germline assignment: CDR1 SGHNT and CDR2 YYREEE (reference sequence). The CDR3 runs 16 residues.

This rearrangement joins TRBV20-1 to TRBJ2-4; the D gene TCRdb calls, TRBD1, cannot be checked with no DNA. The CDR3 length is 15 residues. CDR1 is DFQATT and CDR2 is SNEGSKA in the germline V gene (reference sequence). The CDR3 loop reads CSATNRGLSKNIQYF.

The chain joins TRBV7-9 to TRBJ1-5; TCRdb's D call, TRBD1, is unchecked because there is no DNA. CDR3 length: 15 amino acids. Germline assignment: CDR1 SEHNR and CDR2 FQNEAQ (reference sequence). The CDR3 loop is CASSSDRVSNQPQHF.

This CDR3 reads CASSLSGGATDTQYF. This chain connects TRBV7-2 to TRBJ2-3; checking the TCRdb D call of TRBD1 is not possible without DNA. Germline V lookup: CDR1 SGHTA, CDR2 FQGNSA. This CDR3 contains 15 residues.

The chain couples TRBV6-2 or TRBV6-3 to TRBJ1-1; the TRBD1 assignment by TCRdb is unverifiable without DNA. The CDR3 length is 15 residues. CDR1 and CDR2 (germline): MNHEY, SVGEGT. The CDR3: CASTSHTGGSTEAFF.

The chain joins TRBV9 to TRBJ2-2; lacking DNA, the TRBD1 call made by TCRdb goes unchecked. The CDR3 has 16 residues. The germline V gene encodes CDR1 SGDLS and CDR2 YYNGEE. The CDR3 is CASSVMGGMGTGELFF.

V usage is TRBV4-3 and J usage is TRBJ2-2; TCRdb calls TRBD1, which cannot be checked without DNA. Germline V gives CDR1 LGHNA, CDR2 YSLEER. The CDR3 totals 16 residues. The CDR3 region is CASSQVVTGRTGELFF.

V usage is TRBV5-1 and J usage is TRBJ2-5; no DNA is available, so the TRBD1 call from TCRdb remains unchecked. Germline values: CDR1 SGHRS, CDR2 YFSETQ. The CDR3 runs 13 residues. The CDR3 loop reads CASNGGGQETQYF. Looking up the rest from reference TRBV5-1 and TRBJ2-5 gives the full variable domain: KAGVTQTPRYLIKTRGQQVTLSCSPISGHRSVSWYQQTPGQGLQFLFEYFSETQRNKGNFPGRFSGRQFSNSRSEMNVSTLELGDSALYLCASNGGGQETQYFGPGTRLLVL.

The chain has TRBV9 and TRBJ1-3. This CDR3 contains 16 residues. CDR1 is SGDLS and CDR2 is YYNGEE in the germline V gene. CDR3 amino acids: CASSPLVGDSGNTIYF.

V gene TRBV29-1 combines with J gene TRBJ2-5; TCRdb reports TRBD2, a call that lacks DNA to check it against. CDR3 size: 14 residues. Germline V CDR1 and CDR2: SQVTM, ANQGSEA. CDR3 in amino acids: CSVSSSAGGETQYF. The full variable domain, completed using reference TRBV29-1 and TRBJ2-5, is SAVISQKPSRDICQRGTSLTIQCQVDSQVTMMFWYRQQPGQSLTLIATANQGSEATYESGFVIDKFPISRPNLTFSTLTVSNMSPEDSSIYLCSVSSSAGGETQYFGPGTRLLVL.

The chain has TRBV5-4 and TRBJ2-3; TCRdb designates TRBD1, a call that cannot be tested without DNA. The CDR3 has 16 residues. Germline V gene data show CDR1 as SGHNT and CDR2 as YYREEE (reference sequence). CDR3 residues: CASSFRAGAYTDTQYF.